The clone carrying this TCR beta chain was detected only a few times. This entry is derived from a study of cytomegalovirus exposure and HLA in healthy donors. PCR involved 60 Vbeta and 13 Jbeta primers. Sequencing used immunoSEQ multiplex PCR; TCRdb keeps in-frame clones, though not all of them. The data contain 210,000 or so clones, approximately 80% of them seen just once; the ten biggest clones take up roughly 0.71%. V lost 4 bases to trimming and J lost 7 bases; unmatched junction nucleotides: 10. The germline V gene has CDR1 SGHNT and CDR2 YYREEE (reference sequence). This CDR3 is built from 15 residues.

The genes are TRBV5-4 and TRBJ2-7; 11 bases fit TRBD1. The TCR comes from a boy between 2 and 10 years old in good health and CMV-seronegative. The sequencing sample was made of PBMCs. DNA of the CDR3: TGTGCCAGCAGCGGTGCCGGGACAGGGGGGAGGGAGCAGTACTTC. Its translation is CASSGAGTGGREQYF.